This TCR beta chain was identified in a study of blood T cell repertoires in COVID-19. Germline V gene data show CDR1 as SNHLY and CDR2 as FYNNEI. The CDR3 is 16 amino acids. J was trimmed by 1 base and V by 4 bases; bases with no gene match: 9. The repertoire was sequenced with immunoSEQ multiplex PCR; TCRdb's copy has only in-frame clones and lacks some. The sample holds over 150,000 clones, 80% to 85% seen once. This chain uses TRBV2 with TRBJ1-2; 7 bases agree with TRBD1. The TCR sequence derives from a man between 18 and 29 years old with active or convalescent COVID-19. Sample: peripheral blood. The CDR3 spells CASSVTGTLDNYGYTF. The CDR3 nucleotides are TGTGCCAGCAGTGTGACAGGGACACTGGATAACTATGGCTACACCTTC.